This T cell receptor beta chain came from a study of blood T cell repertoires in COVID-19. Study in general: The samples span acute and convalescent COVID-19 from the United States, Italy and Spain. PBMCs, B-cell-depleted T cells, or T cells were the source of the cDNA or gDNA that made up the material.

Original analysis: Nucleated cell counts were estimated from reference gene primer amplification. Some clones are missing from TCRdb's copy, which holds only in-frame ones; the method was immunoSEQ multiplex PCR. V, J and clone size are those of that table, while D and trimming were read from the DNA. The sample comprises around 200,000 clones, about four fifths of which are singletons, and about 2.6% rests with the top ten. The germline V and J ends were trimmed by 7 bases and 4 bases, with 11 bases remaining between them. Germline CDR1 SNHLY, CDR2 FYNNEI. There are 14 residues in the CDR3. The TCR comes from a human donor with acute or convalescent COVID-19. The donor label of this sample is uncertain. What was sequenced was peripheral blood. The V and J genes are TRBV2 and TRBJ1-6; D unclear. The CDR3 loop reads CASTRVLYNSPLHF. The CDR3 DNA is TGTGCCAGCACTCGGGTCCTTTATAATTCACCCCTCCACTTT.